The text below deals with one T cell receptor (beta chain). As yet, its antigen is unknown. The data are from a study of T cell responses to AZD1222 COVID-19 vaccine. Study-wide results and limits: At 160-218 and 743-854, vaccine-associated CD4 TCRs were dominant, and they spanned spike.

The CDR3 has 15 amino acids. The V gene's germline CDR1 is SGHNT and CDR2 YYREEE (reference sequence). The ends lost 3 bases at V and 1 base at J; junction bases unmatched: 5. Sequencing was performed with immunoSEQ multiplex PCR; in TCRdb, only in-frame clones are kept and a portion is missing. The data contain roughly 150,000 clones, 89% of them singletons. This sequence was found in an adult in good health. The source material was peripheral blood, sampled on day 0 of AZD1222 vaccination. This rearrangement joins TRBV5-4 to TRBJ1-1, with 8 bases lining up with TRBD1. CDR3: CASSSGQVRNTEAFF. The CDR3 bases are TGTGCCAGCAGCTCGGGACAGGTCAGGAACACTGAAGCTTTCTTT.